This T cell receptor beta chain was sequenced for a study of blood T cell repertoires in COVID-19. Study background: COVID-19 samples, acute and convalescent, were from the United States, Italy and Spain. In each case, the material was cDNA or gDNA derived from T cells, B-cell-depleted T cells, or PBMCs.

CDR1 SGDLS and CDR2 YYNGEE come from the germline V gene. The CDR3 covers 15 residues. Germline trimming cut 0 bases from V and 2 bases from J; bases unmatched to any gene: 5. One Seattle source followed patients from active infection through their disease course. Under the authors' procedure: Amplified reference gene primers provided the basis for estimating nucleated cell counts. The protocol was immunoSEQ multiplex PCR, while the TCRdb copy is restricted to in-frame clones and leaves out a portion. Clone size and V and J calls were adopted from that table, with D and trimming inferred from the DNA. The sample records 130,000 or so clones, around 83% being singletons.

The sample taken for sequencing was peripheral blood. This receptor was obtained from a young man with COVID-19, enrolled during active disease. V is TRBV9 and J is TRBJ2-7; TRBD1 matches 7 bases. The CDR3 DNA reads TGTGCCAGCAGCGTAGACGAAGGGGGCCCCTACGAGCAGTACTTC. Encoded protein: CASSVDEGGPYEQYF.